This T cell receptor beta chain was captured in a study of blood T cell repertoires in COVID-19. Study overall: Nucleic acid was either cDNA or gDNA, and it came from T cells, B-cell-depleted T cells, or PBMCs.

Clinical history reported by participants formed the basis on which cohorts were assigned. Donors of Cohort 3 who recovered were those that had two negative PCRs, clearance, or symptom resolution. This CDR3 contains 18 residues. The V and J ends lost 6 bases and 7 bases, in that order; junction bases with no gene match: 15. The germline gives CDR1 MNHEY, CDR2 SMNVEV (reference sequence). Study processing details: Using reference gene primer amplification, nucleated cell counts were estimated. The data were produced by immunoSEQ multiplex PCR, yet TCRdb's version contains in-frame clones alone and is incomplete. The V and J calls and clone size come from that table; D and trimming were worked out from the DNA. The data contain over 150,000 clones, 80% to 90% of them singletons.

The sequencing input was PBMCs or T cells enriched from blood (not recorded which). This receptor was taken from a man aged 35 to 55 who had recovered from COVID-19. V and J are TRBV27 and TRBJ2-1, with TRBD2 matching 13 bases. The DNA for the CDR3 is TGTGCCAGCAGCCTGAGGTTCATCACTAGCGGGAGGGTGAATGAGCAGTTCTTC. Amino acid sequence: CASSLRFITSGRVNEQFF.